Listed here are 9 T cell receptor beta chains from one sample, sequenced in a study of CD8 T cells in ankylosing spondylitis. One entry per CDR3 protein, called by TCRdb with MiXCR from the 5' RACE reads. Of fewer than 200,000 distinct CDR3 sequences listed, around 9.6% were seen once; the top ten hold approximately 15%. Specimen: blood, either unsorted or a sorted T cell fraction (not recorded which). The receptors come from a female donor with ankylosing spondylitis or in good health (not recorded which).

This chain connects TRBV6-1 to TRBJ1-1; D remains ambiguous. CDR1 and CDR2 (germline): MNHNS, SASEGT. There are 9 residues in the CDR3. Trimming cost V 7 bases and J 11 bases, with 8 bases left between them. In DNA form, the CDR3 reads TGTGCCAGCATAAGGCTGGCTTTCTTT. Amino acid sequence: CASIRLAFF.

The sample holds many counts of this clonotype. This chain connects TRBV5-5 to TRBJ2-7; 14 bases are a match to TRBD2. V gave up 4 bases and J gave up 6 bases; unmatched junction bases: 3. This CDR3 has 14 amino acids. In germline, CDR1 is SGHKS, CDR2 YYEKEE (reference sequence). CDR3 protein: CASSLGLAGGEQYF. DNA for the CDR3: TGTGCCAGCAGCCTAGGACTAGCGGGAGGCGAGCAGTACTTC.

The chain carries TRBV4-3 and TRBJ2-1; TRBD2 matches at 8 bases. The length of the CDR3 is 17 residues. Germline V lookup: CDR1 LGHNA, CDR2 YSLEER. V was pared by 7 bases and J by 3 bases, with 14 bases of the junction left unmatched. This chain's CDR3 is CASIPRLALTHYNEQFF. In nucleotides, the CDR3 is TGCGCCAGCATCCCGAGACTAGCGCTCACCCACTACAATGAGCAGTTCTTC.

V is TRBV5-1 and J is TRBJ1-2; D is undetermined. Germline V CDR1 and CDR2: SGHRS, YFSETQ. The V end lost 4 bases, the J end lost 5 bases, and 6 bases lay between the germline ends. This CDR3 contains 11 residues. This chain's CDR3 is CASSGSYGYTF. CDR3 sequence (DNA): TGCGCCAGCAGCGGCTCATATGGCTACACCTTC.

This clonotype was counted ten times or more. The chain is built from TRBV10-3 and TRBJ1-4; possibly TRBD1 for D (5 bases). The CDR3 has 16 amino acids. CDR1 ENHRY and CDR2 SYGVKD come from the germline V gene. V lost 3 bases, J lost 0 bases, and 11 bases lay in between. CDR3 sequence reads: CAISEPTGSTNEKLFF. DNA for the CDR3: TGTGCCATCAGTGAACCTACAGGTTCAACTAATGAAAAACTGTTTTTT.

V and J are TRBV30 and TRBJ1-1, with D unresolved. This CDR3 contains 12 residues. The V gene lost 0 bases and the J gene lost 11 bases, with 13 bases spanning the gap. CDR1 is GTSNPN, CDR2 SVGIG, per germline (reference sequence). The CDR3 DNA reads TGTGCCTGGAGTGTAGCCAGAGGAGAGGCTTTCTTT. It encodes CAWSVARGEAFF.

This clonotype was counted at least ten times. In nucleotides, the CDR3 is TGCGCCAGCACCCTAACCAGGGATAACACCGGGGAGCTGTTTTTT. Amino acids: CASTLTRDNTGELFF. The gene calls are TRBV5-1 and TRBJ2-2; tentatively, D is TRBD1 (5 bases). Per the germline V gene, CDR1 is SGHRS and CDR2 is YFSETQ. The CDR3 contains 15 residues. V lost 6 bases and J lost 2, with 14 bases in between.

This clonotype has just a few counts. J is TRBJ2-2 and V is TRBV7-2; the D call may be TRBD1 or TRBD2 (7 bases each). V dropped 2 bases and J dropped 3 bases, with 10 bases sitting between them. Germline CDR1 reads SGHTA; CDR2 reads FQGNSA. The CDR3 is made up of 15 amino acids. CDR3 protein: CASSLSGTDTGELFF. In DNA form, the CDR3 reads TGTGCCAGCAGCTTAAGCGGGACAGACACCGGGGAGCTGTTTTTT.

This clonotype came up a few times. V and J are TRBV29-1 and TRBJ2-3; D gene ambiguous. CDR3 length: 14 residues. V lost 0 bases, J lost 3 bases, and 10 bases lay in between. Germline V gives CDR1 SQVTM, CDR2 ANQGSEA. The DNA of the CDR3 is TGCAGCGTTGAAGATCTTGGGAAGACAGATACGCAGTATTTT. This gives the protein CSVEDLGKTDTQYF.